This TCR beta chain was identified during a study of control samples from healthy donors and cancer patients. The length of the CDR3 is 11 residues. The V gene lost 6 bases and the J gene lost 3 bases, with 3 bases spanning the gap. Germline V lookup: CDR1 SGHAT, CDR2 FQNNGV. Using immunoSEQ multiplex PCR, the repertoire was profiled, and TCRdb retains in-frame clones only, with some absent. Seen here are tens of thousands of clones, 85% to 90% observed once, and the top ten hold approximately 6%. This clonotype was obtained from a man aged 50 or older in good health. The rearrangement uses TRBV11-2 and TRBJ1-3; D is ambiguous. The sample was blood. CDR3 sequence: CASRDGNTIYF. The CDR3, as DNA: TGTGCCAGCAGGGATGGAAACACCATATATTTT.